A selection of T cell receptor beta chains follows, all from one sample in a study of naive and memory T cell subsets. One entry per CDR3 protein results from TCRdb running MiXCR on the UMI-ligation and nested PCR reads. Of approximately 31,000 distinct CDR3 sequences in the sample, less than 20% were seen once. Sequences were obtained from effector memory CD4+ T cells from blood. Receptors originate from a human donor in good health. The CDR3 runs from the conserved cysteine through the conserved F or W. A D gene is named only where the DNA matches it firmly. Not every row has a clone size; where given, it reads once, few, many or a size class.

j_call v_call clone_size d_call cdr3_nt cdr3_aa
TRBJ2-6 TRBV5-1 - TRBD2 TGCGCCAGCCATGCCAGCGGGAAATACTCTGGGGCCAACGTCCTGACTTTC CASHASGKYSGANVLTF
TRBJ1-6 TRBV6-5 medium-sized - TGTGCCAGCAGTTATGGTCCCGCCCGGAGGACTTCACCCCTCCACTTT CASSYGPARRTSPLHF
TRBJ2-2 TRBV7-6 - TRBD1 TGTGCCAGCAGGCCAGACAGGGTGGACACCGGGGAGCTGTTTTTT CASRPDRVDTGELFF
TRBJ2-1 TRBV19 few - TGTGCCAGTACCGATTGGAGGGGGAATGAGCAGTTCTTC CASTDWRGNEQFF
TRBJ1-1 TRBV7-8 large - TGTGCCAGCGGCTCGCAGATTACTGAAGCTTTCTTT CASGSQITEAFF
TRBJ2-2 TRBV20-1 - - TGCAGTGCTAGAGGGTCGAACACCGGGGAGCTGTTTTTT CSARGSNTGELFF
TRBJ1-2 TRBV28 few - TGTGCCAGCAGTTTATTCGGGGAATTTGCCTATGGCTACACCTTC CASSLFGEFAYGYTF
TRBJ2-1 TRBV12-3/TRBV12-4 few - TGTGCCAGCAGTTTTAACAGCAATGAGCAGTTCTTC CASSFNSNEQFF
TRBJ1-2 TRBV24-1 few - TGTGCCACCAGTGATTCCGGGTGGGGCGCCTTTACTGGCTACACCTTC CATSDSGWGAFTGYTF
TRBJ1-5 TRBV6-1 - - TGTGCCAGCAAATATAGCAATCAGCCCCAGCATTTT CASKYSNQPQHF
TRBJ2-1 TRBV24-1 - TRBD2 TGTGCCACCAGTGACCCCGAAGCGGGAGGGGCACGGGAGCAGTTCTTC CATSDPEAGGAREQFF
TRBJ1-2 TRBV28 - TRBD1 TGTGCCAGCAGTCCGCCTACAGGGGGCGAACGTGGCTACACCTTC CASSPPTGGERGYTF
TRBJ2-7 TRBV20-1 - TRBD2 TGCAGTGCGCTCCCTGGGCGGGAGGTTAAGCAGTACTTC CSALPGREVKQYF
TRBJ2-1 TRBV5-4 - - TGTGCCAGCAGCTCATCACAGGAGAATGAGCAGTTCTTC CASSSSQENEQFF
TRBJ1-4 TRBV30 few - TGTGCCTGGAGAAGAGCAACTAATGAAAAACTGTTTTTT CAWRRATNEKLFF
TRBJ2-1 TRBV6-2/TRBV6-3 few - TGTGCCAGCAGTTACTATAGTGCCATTTCCTACAATGAGCAGTTCTTC CASSYYSAISYNEQFF
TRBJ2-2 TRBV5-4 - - TGTGCCAGCAGCTCAGGGCCTAAACGGGTCACCGGGGAGCTGTTTTTT CASSSGPKRVTGELFF
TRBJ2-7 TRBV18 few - TGTGCCAGCTCACCATCGACCAAGTCTGGCCCCGGAGAGCAGTACTTC CASSPSTKSGPGEQYF
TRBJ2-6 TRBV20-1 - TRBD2 TGCAGTGCACACGCGGGGGCTGGGGCCAACGTCCTGACTTTC CSAHAGAGANVLTF
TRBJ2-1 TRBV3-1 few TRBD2 TGTGCCAGCAGCGGGACTAGCGGGAGTAGTGAGCAGTTCTTC CASSGTSGSSEQFF
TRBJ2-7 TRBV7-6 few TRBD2 TGTGCCAGCAGCACGACTAGCGGGAACTACGAGCAGTACTTC CASSTTSGNYEQYF
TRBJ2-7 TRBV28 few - TGTGCCAGCAGTTTATGGCGGCACCCAGAGCAGTACTTC CASSLWRHPEQYF